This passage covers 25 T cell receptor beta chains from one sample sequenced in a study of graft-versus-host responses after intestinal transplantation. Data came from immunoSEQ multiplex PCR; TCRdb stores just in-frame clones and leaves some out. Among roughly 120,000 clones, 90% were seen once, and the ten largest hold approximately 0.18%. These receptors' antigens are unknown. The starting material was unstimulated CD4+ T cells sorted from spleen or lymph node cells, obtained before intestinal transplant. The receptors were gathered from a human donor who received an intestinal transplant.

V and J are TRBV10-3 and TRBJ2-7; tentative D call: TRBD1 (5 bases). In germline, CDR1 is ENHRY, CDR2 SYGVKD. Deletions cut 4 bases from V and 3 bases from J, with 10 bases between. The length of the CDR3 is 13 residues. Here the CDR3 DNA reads TGTGCCATCAGTGGCCCCGACAGCTACGAGCAGTACTTC. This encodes CAISGPDSYEQYF.

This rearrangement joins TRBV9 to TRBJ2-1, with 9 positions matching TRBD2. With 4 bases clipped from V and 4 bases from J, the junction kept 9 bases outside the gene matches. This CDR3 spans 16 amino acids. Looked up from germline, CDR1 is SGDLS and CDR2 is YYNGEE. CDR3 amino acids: CASSPTVAGGYNEQFF. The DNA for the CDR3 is TGTGCCAGCAGCCCCACGGTGGCGGGGGGGTACAATGAGCAGTTCTTC.

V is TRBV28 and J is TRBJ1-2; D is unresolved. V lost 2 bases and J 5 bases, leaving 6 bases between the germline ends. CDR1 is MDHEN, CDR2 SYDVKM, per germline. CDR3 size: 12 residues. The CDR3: CASSLQFYGYTF. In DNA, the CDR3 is TGTGCCAGCAGTTTACAGTTTTATGGCTACACCTTC.

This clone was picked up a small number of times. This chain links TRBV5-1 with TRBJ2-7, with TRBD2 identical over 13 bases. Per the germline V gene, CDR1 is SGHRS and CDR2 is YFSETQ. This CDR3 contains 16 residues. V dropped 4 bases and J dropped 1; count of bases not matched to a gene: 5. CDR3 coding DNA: TGCGCCAGCAGCAGGGGACTAGCGGGATCTTCCTACGAGCAGTACTTC. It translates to CASSRGLAGSSYEQYF.

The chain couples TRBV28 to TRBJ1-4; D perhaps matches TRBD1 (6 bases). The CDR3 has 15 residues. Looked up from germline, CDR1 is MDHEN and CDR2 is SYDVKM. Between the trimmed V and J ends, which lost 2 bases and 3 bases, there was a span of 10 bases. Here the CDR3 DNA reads TGTGCCAGCAGTTTAAGGACAGTAGCTAATGAAAAACTGTTTTTT. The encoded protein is CASSLRTVANEKLFF.

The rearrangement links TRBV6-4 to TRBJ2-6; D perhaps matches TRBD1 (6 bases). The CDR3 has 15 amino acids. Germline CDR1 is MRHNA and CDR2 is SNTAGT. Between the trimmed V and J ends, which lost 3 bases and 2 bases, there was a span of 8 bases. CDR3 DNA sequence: TGTGCCAGCAGTGAGGGGGCTACTGGGGCCAACGTCCTGACTTTC. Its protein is CASSEGATGANVLTF.

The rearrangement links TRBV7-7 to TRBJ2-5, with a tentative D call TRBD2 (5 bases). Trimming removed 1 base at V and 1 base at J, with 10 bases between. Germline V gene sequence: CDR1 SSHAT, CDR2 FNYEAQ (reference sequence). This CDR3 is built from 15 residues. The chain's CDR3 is CASSLGGGSQETQYF. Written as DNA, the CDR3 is TGTGCCAGCAGCTTAGGGGGTGGGAGCCAAGAGACCCAGTACTTC.

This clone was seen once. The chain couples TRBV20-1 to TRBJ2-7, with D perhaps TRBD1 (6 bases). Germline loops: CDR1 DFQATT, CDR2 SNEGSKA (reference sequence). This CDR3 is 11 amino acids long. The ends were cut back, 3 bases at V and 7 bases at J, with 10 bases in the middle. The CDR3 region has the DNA TGCAGTGCTAGTGAAGGGGGTGAGCAGTACTTC. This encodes CSASEGGEQYF.

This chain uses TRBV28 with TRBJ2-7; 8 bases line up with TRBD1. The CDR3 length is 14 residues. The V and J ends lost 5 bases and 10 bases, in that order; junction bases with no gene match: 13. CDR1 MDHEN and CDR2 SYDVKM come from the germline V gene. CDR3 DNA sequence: TGTGCCAGCAGTAAGAGCCCGGACAGGGAAAAACAGTACTTC. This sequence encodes CASSKSPDREKQYF.

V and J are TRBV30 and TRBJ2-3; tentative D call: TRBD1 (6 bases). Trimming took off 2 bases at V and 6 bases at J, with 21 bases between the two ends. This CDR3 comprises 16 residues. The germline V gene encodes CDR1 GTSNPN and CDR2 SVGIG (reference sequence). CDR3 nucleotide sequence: TGTGCCTGGAGTCCCTGGGCAGGGGAACGAGGGGATACGCAGTATTTT. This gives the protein CAWSPWAGERGDTQYF.

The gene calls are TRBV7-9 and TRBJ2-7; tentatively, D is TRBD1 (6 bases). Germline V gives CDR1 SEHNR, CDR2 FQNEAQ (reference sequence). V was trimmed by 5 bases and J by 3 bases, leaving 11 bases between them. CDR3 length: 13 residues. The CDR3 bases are TGTGCCAGCAGCCCTGGACAGCTCTACGAGCAGTACTTC. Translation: CASSPGQLYEQYF.

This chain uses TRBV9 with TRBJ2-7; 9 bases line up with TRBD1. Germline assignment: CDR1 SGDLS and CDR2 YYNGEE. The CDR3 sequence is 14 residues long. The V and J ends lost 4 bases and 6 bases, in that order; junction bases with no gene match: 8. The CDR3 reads CASSPGQGRSEQYF. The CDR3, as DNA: TGTGCCAGCAGCCCGGGACAGGGTCGGAGCGAGCAGTACTTC. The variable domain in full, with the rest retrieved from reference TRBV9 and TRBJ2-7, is DSGVTQTPKHLITATGQRVTLRCSPRSGDLSVYWYQQSLDQGLQFLIQYYNGEERAKGNILERFSAQQFPDLHSELNLSSLELGDSALYFCASSPGQGRSEQYFGPGTRLTVT.

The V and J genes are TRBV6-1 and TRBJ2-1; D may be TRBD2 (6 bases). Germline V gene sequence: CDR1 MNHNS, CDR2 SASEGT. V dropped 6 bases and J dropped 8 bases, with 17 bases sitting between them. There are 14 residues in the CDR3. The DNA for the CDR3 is TGTGCCAGCAGCAAAGGAGGGCCAGGCGATGAGCAGTTCTTC. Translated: CASSKGGPGDEQFF.

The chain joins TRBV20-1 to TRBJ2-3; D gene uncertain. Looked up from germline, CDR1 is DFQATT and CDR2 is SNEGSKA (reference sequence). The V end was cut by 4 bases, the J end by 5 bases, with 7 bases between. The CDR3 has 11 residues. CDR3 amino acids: CSATTGDTQYF. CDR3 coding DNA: TGCAGTGCTACGACTGGAGATACGCAGTATTTT.

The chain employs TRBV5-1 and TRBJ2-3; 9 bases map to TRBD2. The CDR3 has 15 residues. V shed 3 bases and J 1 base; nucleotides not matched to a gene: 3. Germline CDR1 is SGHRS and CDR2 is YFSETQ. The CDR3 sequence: CASSSPSGGTDTQYF. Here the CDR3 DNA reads TGCGCCAGCAGCTCACCTAGCGGGGGCACAGATACGCAGTATTTT.

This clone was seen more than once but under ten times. The CDR3 DNA reads as TGCGCCAGCAGCGGGGGGTCAGATACGCAGTATTTT. This gives the protein CASSGGSDTQYF. The chain joins TRBV5-1 to TRBJ2-3; a possible D gene is TRBD2 (6 bases). CDR1 is SGHRS and CDR2 is YFSETQ in the germline V gene. The CDR3 sequence is 12 residues long. V gave up 4 bases and J gave up 4 bases, with 7 bases separating them.

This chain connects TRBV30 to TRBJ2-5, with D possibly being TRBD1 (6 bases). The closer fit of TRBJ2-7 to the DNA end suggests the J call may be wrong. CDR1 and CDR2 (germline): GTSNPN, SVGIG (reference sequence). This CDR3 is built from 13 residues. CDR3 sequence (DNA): TGTGCCTGGAGTGACACAGGGTGGAACGAGCAGTACTTC. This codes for CAWSDTGWNEQYF.

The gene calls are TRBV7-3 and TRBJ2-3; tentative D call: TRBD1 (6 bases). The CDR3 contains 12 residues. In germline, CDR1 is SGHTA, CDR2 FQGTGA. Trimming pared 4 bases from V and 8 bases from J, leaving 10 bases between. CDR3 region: CASSSDRFTQYF. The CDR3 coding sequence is TGTGCCAGCAGCTCCGACAGGTTTACGCAGTATTTT.

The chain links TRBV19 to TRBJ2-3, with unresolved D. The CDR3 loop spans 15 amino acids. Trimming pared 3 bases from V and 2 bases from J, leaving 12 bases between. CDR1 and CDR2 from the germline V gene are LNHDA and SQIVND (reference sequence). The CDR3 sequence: CASSIRSPNTDTQYF. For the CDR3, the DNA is TGTGCCAGTAGTATTCGGTCCCCCAACACAGATACGCAGTATTTT.

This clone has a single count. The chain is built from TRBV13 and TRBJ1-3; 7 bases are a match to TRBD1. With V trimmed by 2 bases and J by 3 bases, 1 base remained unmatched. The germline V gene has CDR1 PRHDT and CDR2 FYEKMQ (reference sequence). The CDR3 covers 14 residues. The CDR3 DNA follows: TGTGCCAGCAGCTTATGGACAGGTGGAAACACCATATATTTT. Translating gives CASSLWTGGNTIYF.

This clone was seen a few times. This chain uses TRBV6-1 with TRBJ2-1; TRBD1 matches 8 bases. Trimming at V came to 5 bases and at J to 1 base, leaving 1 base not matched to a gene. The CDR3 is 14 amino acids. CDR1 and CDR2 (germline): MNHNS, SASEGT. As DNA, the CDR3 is TGTGCCAGCAGTACAGGGGGTTCCTACAATGAGCAGTTCTTC. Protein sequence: CASSTGGSYNEQFF.

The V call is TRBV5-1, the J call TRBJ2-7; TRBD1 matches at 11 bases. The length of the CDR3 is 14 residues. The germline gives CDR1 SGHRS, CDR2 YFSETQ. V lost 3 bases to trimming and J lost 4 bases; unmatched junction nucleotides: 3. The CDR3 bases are TGCGCCAGCAGCTGGACAGGGGGCGCATACGAGCAGTACTTC. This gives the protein CASSWTGGAYEQYF.

In nucleotides, the CDR3 is TGCAGCTCGAGAAGTTTCCCAACAGATACGCAGTATTTT. This translates into CSSRSFPTDTQYF. The J gene is TRBJ2-3, the V gene TRBV29-1, with D unclear. This CDR3 has 13 amino acids. V was cut by 8 bases and J by 3 bases, with 15 bases left in between. CDR1 SQVTM and CDR2 ANQGSEA come from the germline V gene.

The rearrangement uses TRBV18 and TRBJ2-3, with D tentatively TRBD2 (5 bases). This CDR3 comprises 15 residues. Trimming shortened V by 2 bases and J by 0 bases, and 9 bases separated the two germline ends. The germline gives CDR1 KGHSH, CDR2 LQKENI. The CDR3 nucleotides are TGTGCCAGCTCACCAAGTGGACTTAGCACAGATACGCAGTATTTT. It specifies CASSPSGLSTDTQYF.

The CDR3 nucleotides are TGCGCCAGCAGCGTAATCCCCGGGACAGGGGGCTCCTACGAGCAGTACTTC. It is translated as CASSVIPGTGGSYEQYF. The rearrangement joins TRBV5-1 to TRBJ2-7; 11 bases align to TRBD1. CDR1 is SGHRS, CDR2 YFSETQ, per germline. The CDR3 runs to 17 residues. After removal of 4 bases from V and 0 bases from J, the junction contained 9 bases not matched to a gene.